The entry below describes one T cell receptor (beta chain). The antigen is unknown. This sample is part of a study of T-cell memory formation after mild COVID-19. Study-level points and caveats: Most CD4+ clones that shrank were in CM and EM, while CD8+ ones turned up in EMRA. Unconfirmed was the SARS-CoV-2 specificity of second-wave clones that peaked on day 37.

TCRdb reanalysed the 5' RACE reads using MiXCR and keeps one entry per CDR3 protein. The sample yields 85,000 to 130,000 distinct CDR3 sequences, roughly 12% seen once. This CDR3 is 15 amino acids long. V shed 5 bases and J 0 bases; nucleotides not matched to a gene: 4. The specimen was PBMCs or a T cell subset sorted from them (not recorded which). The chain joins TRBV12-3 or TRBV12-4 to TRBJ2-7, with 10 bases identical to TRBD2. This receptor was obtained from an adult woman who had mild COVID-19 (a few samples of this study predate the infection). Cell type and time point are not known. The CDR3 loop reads CASSDLAGASYEQYF. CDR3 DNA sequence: TGTGCCAGCAGTGATCTAGCGGGAGCCTCCTACGAGCAGTACTTC.